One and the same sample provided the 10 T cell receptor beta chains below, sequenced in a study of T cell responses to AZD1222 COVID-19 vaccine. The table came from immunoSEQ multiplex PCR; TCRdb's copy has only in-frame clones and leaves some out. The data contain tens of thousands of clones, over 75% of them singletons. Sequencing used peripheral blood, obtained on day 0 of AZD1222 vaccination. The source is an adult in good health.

The DNA for the CDR3 is TGTGCCAGCAGCCCTATTACCCTCTCTGGAAACACCATATATTTT. As protein: CASSPITLSGNTIYF. The J gene is TRBJ1-3, the V gene TRBV7-9; D is uncertain. The V end lost 5 bases, the J end lost 0 bases, and 11 bases lay between the germline ends. This CDR3 has 15 amino acids. CDR1 SEHNR and CDR2 FQNEAQ come from the germline V gene (reference sequence).

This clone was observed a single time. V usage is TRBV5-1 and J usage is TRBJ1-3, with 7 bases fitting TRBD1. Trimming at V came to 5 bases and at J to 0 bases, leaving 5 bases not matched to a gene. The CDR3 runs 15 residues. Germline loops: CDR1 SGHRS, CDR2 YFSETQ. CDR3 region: CASRVTGDSGNTIYF. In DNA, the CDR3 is TGCGCCAGCAGGGTAACAGGGGACTCTGGAAACACCATATATTTT. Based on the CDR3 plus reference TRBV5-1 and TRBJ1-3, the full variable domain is KAGVTQTPRYLIKTRGQQVTLSCSPISGHRSVSWYQQTPGQGLQFLFEYFSETQRNKGNFPGRFSGRQFSNSRSEMNVSTLELGDSALYLCASRVTGDSGNTIYFGEGSWLTVV.

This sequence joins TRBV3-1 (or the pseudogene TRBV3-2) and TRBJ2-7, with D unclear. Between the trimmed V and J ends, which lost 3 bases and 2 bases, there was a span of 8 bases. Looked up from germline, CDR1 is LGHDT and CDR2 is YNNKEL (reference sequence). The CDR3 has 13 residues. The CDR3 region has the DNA TGTGCCAGCAGCCAGCGGATTGCCTACGAGCAGTACTTC. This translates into CASSQRIAYEQYF.

The CDR3 DNA follows: TGCGCCAGCAGTCAATCCTGGTTTTGGGGGCCCTATGGCTACACCTTC. Its protein is CASSQSWFWGPYGYTF. The chain recombines TRBV23-1 with TRBJ1-2; weak D call: TRBD1 (6 bases). TRBV23-1 is an open reading frame whose function is uncertain. The V end was cut by 0 bases, the J end by 4 bases, with 15 bases between. The length of the CDR3 is 16 residues.

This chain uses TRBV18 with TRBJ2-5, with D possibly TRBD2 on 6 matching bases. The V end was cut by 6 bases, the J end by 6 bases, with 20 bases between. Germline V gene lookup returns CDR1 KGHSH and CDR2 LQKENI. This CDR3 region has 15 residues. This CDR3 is CASSPDGTSGQTQYF. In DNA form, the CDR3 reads TGTGCCAGCTCCCCCGACGGGACCAGCGGGCAGACCCAGTACTTC.

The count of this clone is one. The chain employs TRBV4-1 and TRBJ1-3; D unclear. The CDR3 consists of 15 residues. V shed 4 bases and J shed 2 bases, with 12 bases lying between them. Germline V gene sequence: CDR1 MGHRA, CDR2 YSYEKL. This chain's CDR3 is CASSRFSGAGNTIYF. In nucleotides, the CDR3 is TGCGCCAGCAGCCGGTTCTCGGGAGCTGGAAACACCATATATTTT.

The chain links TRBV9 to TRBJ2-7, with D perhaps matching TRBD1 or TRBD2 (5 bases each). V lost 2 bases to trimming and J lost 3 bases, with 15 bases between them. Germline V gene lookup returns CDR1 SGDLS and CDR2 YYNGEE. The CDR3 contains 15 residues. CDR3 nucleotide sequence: TGTGCCAGCAGCGTGGGGGTCGGTCTAAACTACGAGCAGTACTTC. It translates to CASSVGVGLNYEQYF.

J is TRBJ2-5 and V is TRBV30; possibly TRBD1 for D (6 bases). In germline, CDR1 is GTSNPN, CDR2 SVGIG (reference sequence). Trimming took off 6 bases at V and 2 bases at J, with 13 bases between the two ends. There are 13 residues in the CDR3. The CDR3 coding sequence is TGTGCCTGCCTCCGGGACAAGCAAGAGACCCAGTACTTC. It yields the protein CACLRDKQETQYF.

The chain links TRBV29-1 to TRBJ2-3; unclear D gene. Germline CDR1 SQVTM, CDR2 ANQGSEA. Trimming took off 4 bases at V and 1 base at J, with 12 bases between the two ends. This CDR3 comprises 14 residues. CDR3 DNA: TGCAGCGTTGTTGAGTGGAGTGGCACAGATACGCAGTATTTT. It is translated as CSVVEWSGTDTQYF.

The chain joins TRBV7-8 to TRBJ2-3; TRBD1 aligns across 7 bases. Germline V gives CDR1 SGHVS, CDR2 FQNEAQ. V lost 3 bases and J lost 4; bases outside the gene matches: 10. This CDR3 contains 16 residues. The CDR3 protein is CASSFQGVGTADTQYF. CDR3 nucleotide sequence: TGTGCCAGCAGCTTCCAGGGCGTGGGGACAGCAGATACGCAGTATTTT. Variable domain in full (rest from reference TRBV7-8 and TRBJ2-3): GAGVSQSPRYKVAKRGQDVALRCDPISGHVSLFWYQQALGQGPEFLTYFQNEAQLDKSGLPSDRFFAERPEGSVSTLKIQRTQQEDSAVYLCASSFQGVGTADTQYFGPGTRLTVL.